Below, 32 T cell receptor beta chains from the same sample are listed, as sequenced in a study of shared clonotypes between healthy human individuals. Clones were sequenced by immunoSEQ multiplex PCR, and TCRdb holds only the in-frame ones, with some missing. This sample yields hundreds of thousands of clones, of which 74% are seen a single time; less than 2% belongs to the top ten. Sequencing used memory CD4+ T cells sorted from blood. Subset in this sample: CD45RA-negative fraction. The origin of the receptors is a woman under 40 in good health.

The gene calls are TRBV18 and TRBJ2-1, with 8 bases aligning to TRBD2. CDR3 length: 14 residues. The V gene's germline CDR1 is KGHSH and CDR2 LQKENI. The ends lost 3 bases at V and 5 bases at J; junction bases unmatched: 3. The CDR3 coding sequence is TGTGCCAGCTCACCGGGACTAGGACACAATGAGCAGTTCTTC. Translation: CASSPGLGHNEQFF.

As regards this clone: Other DNA sequences from this sample encode an identical CDR3 as well. The CDR3 sequence is CASSLSLAGYNEQFF. CDR3 DNA: TGCGCCAGCAGCTTGTCACTGGCGGGCTACAATGAGCAGTTCTTC. The chain is built from TRBV5-1 and TRBJ2-1, with D possibly matching TRBD2 (5 bases). Per germline, CDR1 SGHRS and CDR2 YFSETQ. This CDR3 is 15 amino acids long. Trimming removed 1 base from V and 3 bases from J, with 11 bases in between.

This chain connects TRBV2 to TRBJ2-3; 9 nucleotides match TRBD1. This CDR3 spans 12 amino acids. V gave up 11 bases and J gave up 6 bases; unmatched junction bases: 6. Germline CDR1 is SNHLY and CDR2 is FYNNEI. CDR3 amino acids: CAGGQGSDTQYF. CDR3 nucleotides: TGTGCCGGGGGACAGGGTTCCGATACGCAGTATTTT.

To note about this clone: Other DNA sequences in this sample translate to the same CDR3. This chain connects TRBV18 to TRBJ1-5; possibly TRBD1 for D (5 bases). Between the trimmed V and J ends, which lost 2 bases and 2 bases, there was a span of 7 bases. This CDR3 region has 14 residues. CDR1 is KGHSH, CDR2 LQKENI, per germline. For the CDR3, the DNA is TGTGCCAGCTCACCAGGGGCTGGCAATCAGCCCCAGCATTTT. This gives the protein CASSPGAGNQPQHF.

This clone was seen only a few times. The CDR3: CASRGGWAYGYTF. CDR3 in DNA: TGTGCCAGCAGGGGGGGGTGGGCCTATGGCTACACCTTC. J is TRBJ1-2 and V is TRBV28, with D maybe TRBD1 (5 bases). The CDR3 spans 13 residues. CDR1 is MDHEN, CDR2 SYDVKM, per germline. V shed 6 bases and J shed 4 bases, with 12 bases lying between them.

V and J are TRBV6-5 and TRBJ2-1; no definite D call. Germline CDR1 MNHEY, CDR2 SVGAGI. The CDR3 is 11 residues long. Trimming pared 6 bases from V and 8 bases from J, leaving 8 bases between. The CDR3 is CASSDQDEQFF. Written as DNA, the CDR3 is TGTGCCAGCAGCGATCAGGATGAGCAGTTCTTC.

The V gene is TRBV5-5, the J gene TRBJ1-4; 7 bases fit TRBD1. Germline V gene lookup returns CDR1 SGHKS and CDR2 YYEKEE (reference sequence). Losses at the gene ends were 4 bases for V and 5 bases for J; bases not matched to a gene: 8. This CDR3 contains 15 residues. The CDR3 loop is CASSRLQGPNEKLFF. The CDR3 DNA sequence: TGTGCCAGCAGCCGATTACAGGGGCCGAATGAAAAACTGTTTTTT.

CDR3: CASSSSRVSGANVLTF. CDR3 DNA sequence: TGTGCCAGCAGCTCCTCCCGTGTCTCTGGGGCCAACGTCCTGACTTTC. The chain is built from TRBV7-2 and TRBJ2-6, with D uncertain. V was shortened by 4 bases and J by 0 bases, with 10 bases between the two germline ends. The CDR3 spans 16 residues. The germline V gene has CDR1 SGHTA and CDR2 FQGNSA.

J is TRBJ2-3 and V is TRBV14, with 7 positions matching TRBD1. After removal of 4 bases from V and 3 bases from J, the junction contained 10 bases not matched to a gene. Germline CDR1 and CDR2: SGHDN and FVKESK. CDR3 length: 16 residues. The CDR3 protein is CASSPQRQGRTDTQYF. The CDR3 nucleotides read TGTGCCAGCAGCCCACAAAGACAGGGCCGGACAGATACGCAGTATTTT.

The chain joins TRBV5-1 to TRBJ1-4; possible D gene TRBD1, 5 bases. V lost 3 bases, J lost 5 bases, and 11 bases lay in between. From germline, CDR1 is SGHRS and CDR2 YFSETQ. This CDR3 is 14 amino acids long. The CDR3, as DNA: TGCGCCAGCAGCTCGGGACTTGAAAATGAAAAACTGTTTTTT. Amino acids: CASSSGLENEKLFF.

This chain connects TRBV5-6 to TRBJ1-6, with 10 positions matching TRBD1. V shed 3 bases, J shed 9 bases, and the junction held 3 bases outside the gene matches. The CDR3 runs 14 residues. From germline, CDR1 is SGHDT and CDR2 YYEEEE. CDR3 sequence: CASSYRDRGSPLHF. CDR3 DNA: TGTGCCAGCAGCTACCGGGACAGGGGTTCACCCCTCCACTTT.

The V gene is TRBV2, the J gene TRBJ1-5; TRBD1 aligns across 7 bases. V was pared by 6 bases and J by 5 bases, with 7 bases of the junction left unmatched. The CDR3 contains 14 residues. CDR1 and CDR2 (germline): SNHLY, FYNNEI. The CDR3 here is CASSQTGLDQPQHF. Here the CDR3 DNA reads TGTGCCAGCAGCCAGACAGGGTTGGATCAGCCCCAGCATTTT.

CDR3 in amino acids: CASSRQGPSSYEQYF. The CDR3 nucleotides read TGTGCCAGCTCTCGGCAAGGGCCCAGCTCCTACGAGCAGTACTTC. V usage is TRBV18 and J usage is TRBJ2-7; D is uncertain. The germline V and J ends were trimmed by 6 bases and 0 bases, with 15 bases remaining between them. The CDR3 covers 15 residues. Germline V gene sequence: CDR1 KGHSH, CDR2 LQKENI. The full variable domain, in which reference TRBV18 and TRBJ2-7 provide the parts outside the CDR3, is NAGVMQNPRHLVRRRGQEARLRCSPMKGHSHVYWYRQLPEEGLKFMVYLQKENIIDESGMPKERFSAEFPKEGPSILRIQQVVRGDSAAYFCASSRQGPSSYEQYFGPGTRLTVT.

The chain combines TRBV4-1 with TRBJ2-7; a possible D gene is TRBD1 (6 bases). CDR3 length equals 14 residues. Between the trimmed V and J ends, which lost 0 bases and 7 bases, there was a span of 13 bases. The germline V gene encodes CDR1 MGHRA and CDR2 YSYEKL. As DNA, the CDR3 is TGCGCCAGCAGCCAAGATTCAACAGGGTGGGAGCAGTACTTC. Amino acid sequence: CASSQDSTGWEQYF.

This clone showed up just once. The CDR3 protein is CAISGRPGSEGGEQYF. The CDR3 DNA sequence: TGTGCCATCAGCGGGAGGCCGGGCTCCGAGGGTGGCGAGCAGTACTTC. V and J are TRBV10-3 and TRBJ2-7; 7 positions agree with TRBD2. This CDR3 comprises 16 residues. With 6 bases clipped from V and 6 bases from J, the junction kept 17 bases outside the gene matches. CDR1 ENHRY and CDR2 SYGVKD come from the germline V gene.

The V gene is TRBV5-1, the J gene TRBJ2-5, with D unresolved. V was clipped by 2 bases and J by 2 bases, with 7 bases between them. From germline, CDR1 is SGHRS and CDR2 YFSETQ. The CDR3 contains 13 residues. The CDR3 spells CASSFSQQETQYF. The DNA for the CDR3 is TGCGCCAGCAGCTTCAGTCAGCAAGAGACCCAGTACTTC.

In the case of this clone: Other DNA sequences of this sample code for an identical CDR3. The rearrangement joins TRBV28 to TRBJ1-2; a weak D match, TRBD1 (5 bases). CDR3 length equals 12 residues. CDR1 is MDHEN, CDR2 SYDVKM, per germline. Trimming shortened V by 3 bases and J by 5 bases, and 7 bases separated the two germline ends. For the CDR3, the DNA is TGTGCCAGCAGTTTTAGGGGTTATGGCTACACCTTC. Its protein is CASSFRGYGYTF.

This chain links TRBV7-8 with TRBJ2-7, with a weak D call TRBD1 (6 bases). Germline assignment: CDR1 SGHVS and CDR2 FQNEAQ. There are 15 residues in the CDR3. Trimming stripped 2 bases from V and 0 bases from J, with 11 bases between. The CDR3 protein is CASSLWQGPSYEQYF. The CDR3 nucleotides read TGTGCCAGCAGCTTATGGCAGGGGCCCTCCTACGAGCAGTACTTC.

The chain joins TRBV27 to TRBJ2-1; D is undetermined. With 0 bases removed from V and 8 bases from J, the gap between germline ends came to 11 bases. CDR1 MNHEY and CDR2 SMNVEV come from the germline V gene (reference sequence). The CDR3 is 14 amino acids. This CDR3 is CASSLSSGAHEQFF. The CDR3 nucleotides read TGTGCCAGCAGTTTATCCTCCGGAGCCCATGAGCAGTTCTTC.

With respect to this clone: Other DNA sequences in this specimen translate into the identical CDR3. V and J are TRBV27 and TRBJ1-2; no clear D gene. The CDR3 sequence is 14 residues long. V lost 6 bases and J 1 base, leaving 12 bases between the germline ends. The germline V gene encodes CDR1 MNHEY and CDR2 SMNVEV (reference sequence). CDR3 sequence: CASSSGGSNYGYTF. DNA of the CDR3: TGTGCCAGCAGCTCCGGCGGAAGTAACTATGGCTACACCTTC.

V is TRBV27 and J is TRBJ2-3; 9 positions match TRBD2. The CDR3 spans 16 residues. CDR1 and CDR2 (germline): MNHEY, SMNVEV (reference sequence). The V and J ends lost 2 bases and 8 bases, in that order; junction bases with no gene match: 11. CDR3 amino acids: CASSLTLAGNGGTQYF. CDR3 nucleotides: TGTGCCAGCAGTTTAACTCTAGCGGGAAATGGTGGTACGCAGTATTTT.

The gene calls are TRBV28 and TRBJ1-1; D ambiguous. The CDR3 contains 14 residues. The germline CDR1 and CDR2 sequences are MDHEN and SYDVKM. V gave up 6 bases and J gave up 1 base, with 12 bases separating them. The CDR3 here is CASSERHRNTEAFF. CDR3 DNA: TGTGCCAGCAGCGAACGACATCGGAACACTGAAGCTTTCTTT.

The rearrangement uses TRBV6-1 and TRBJ1-4; D is uncertain. This CDR3 contains 14 residues. Germline loops: CDR1 MNHNS, CDR2 SASEGT. Trimming pared 3 bases from V and 5 bases from J, leaving 10 bases between. Written as DNA, the CDR3 is TGTGCCAGCAGTGACGGACGGAGAAATGAAAAACTGTTTTTT. It codes for CASSDGRRNEKLFF.

J is TRBJ1-5 and V is TRBV9; 7 bases line up with TRBD1. The trim removed 3 bases at V and 4 bases at J, leaving 4 bases unmatched. CDR1 is SGDLS and CDR2 is YYNGEE in the germline V gene. CDR3 length equals 14 residues. The CDR3 DNA is TGTGCCAGCAGCGCAACAGGGGTAAATCAGCCCCAGCATTTT. Protein product: CASSATGVNQPQHF.

The V gene is TRBV28, the J gene TRBJ1-1, with a weak D call TRBD1 (6 bases). The CDR3 runs to 12 residues. V lost 2 bases, J lost 9 bases, and 10 bases lay in between. Looked up from germline, CDR1 is MDHEN and CDR2 is SYDVKM. CDR3 sequence: CASSLRQGQAFF. The CDR3 DNA sequence: TGTGCCAGCAGTTTAAGGCAGGGGCAAGCTTTCTTT.

The V gene is TRBV27, the J gene TRBJ1-1; D unresolved. The CDR3 has 12 amino acids. Germline values: CDR1 MNHEY, CDR2 SMNVEV (reference sequence). The V end was cut by 7 bases, the J end by 5 bases, with 11 bases between. CDR3 protein: CASNGVGTEAFF. The CDR3 nucleotides read TGTGCCAGCAATGGGGTTGGAACTGAAGCTTTCTTT.

This chain connects TRBV28 to TRBJ2-1, with D maybe TRBD1 (6 bases). CDR1 and CDR2 (germline): MDHEN, SYDVKM. The CDR3 contains 15 residues. V was clipped by 3 bases and J by 5 bases, with 14 bases between them. The chain's CDR3 is CASSLRGSGDNEQFF. The CDR3 nucleotides read TGTGCCAGCAGTTTGAGGGGGTCTGGCGACAATGAGCAGTTCTTC.

The V gene is TRBV6-1, the J gene TRBJ2-1; 7 bases fit TRBD1. This CDR3 has 14 residues. Germline-derived CDR1 and CDR2 are MNHNS and SASEGT. V was pared by 7 bases and J by 5 bases, with 8 bases of the junction left unmatched. DNA for the CDR3: TGTGCCAGCACGGTCGGGACAGTGAACAATGAGCAGTTCTTC. It encodes CASTVGTVNNEQFF.

This clone was observed once. The V and J genes are TRBV18 and TRBJ2-1; 7 bases agree with TRBD1. Unmatched junction bases numbered 5, after V lost 6 bases and J lost 0 bases. Germline V gene sequence: CDR1 KGHSH, CDR2 LQKENI. The CDR3 is 15 amino acids. The CDR3 nucleotides are TGTGCCAGCTCTCAACAGGGGTCCTCCTACAATGAGCAGTTCTTC. Protein: CASSQQGSSYNEQFF.

This chain joins TRBV28 and TRBJ1-2; the match to TRBD1 covers 9 bases. The CDR3 contains 13 residues. V gave up 7 bases and J gave up 6 bases; unmatched junction bases: 6. Germline V gives CDR1 MDHEN, CDR2 SYDVKM. The CDR3: CASNEQGANGYTF. The CDR3 DNA sequence: TGTGCCAGCAACGAACAGGGGGCAAATGGCTACACCTTC.

V gene TRBV7-9 combines with J gene TRBJ1-2; possibly TRBD1 for D (6 bases). V dropped 6 bases and J dropped 1 base, with 21 bases sitting between them. This CDR3 has 17 amino acids. Germline V gives CDR1 SEHNR, CDR2 FQNEAQ (reference sequence). This CDR3 is CASSSKTTGERNYGYTF. As DNA, the CDR3 is TGTGCCAGCAGTTCGAAAACGACAGGAGAACGTAACTATGGCTACACCTTC. The full variable domain, rest sourced from reference TRBV7-9 and TRBJ1-2, is DTGVSQNPRHKITKRGQNVTFRCDPISEHNRLYWYRQTLGQGPEFLTYFQNEAQLEKSRLLSDRFSAERPKGSFSTLEIQRTEQGDSAMYLCASSSKTTGERNYGYTFGSGTRLTVV.

This chain uses TRBV15 with TRBJ2-7; D remains unclear. Looked up from germline, CDR1 is LNHNV and CDR2 is YYDKDF (reference sequence). This CDR3 spans 13 amino acids. V gave up 0 bases and J gave up 3 bases, with 6 bases separating them. The CDR3 protein is CATSRELGYEQYF. The CDR3 coding sequence is TGTGCCACCAGCAGAGAGCTAGGCTACGAGCAGTACTTC.